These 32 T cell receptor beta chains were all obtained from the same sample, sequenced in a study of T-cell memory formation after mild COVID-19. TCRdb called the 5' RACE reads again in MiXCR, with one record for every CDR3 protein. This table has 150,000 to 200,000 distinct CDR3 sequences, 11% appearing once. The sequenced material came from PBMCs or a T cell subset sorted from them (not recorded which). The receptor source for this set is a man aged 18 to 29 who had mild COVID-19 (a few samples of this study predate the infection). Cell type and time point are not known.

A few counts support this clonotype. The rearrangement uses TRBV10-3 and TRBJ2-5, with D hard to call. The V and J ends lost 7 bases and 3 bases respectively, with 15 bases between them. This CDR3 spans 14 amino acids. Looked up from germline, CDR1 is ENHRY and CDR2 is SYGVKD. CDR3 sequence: CAIMRAGEEETQYF. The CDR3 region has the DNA TGTGCCATCATGCGCGCCGGCGAGGAAGAGACCCAGTACTTC.

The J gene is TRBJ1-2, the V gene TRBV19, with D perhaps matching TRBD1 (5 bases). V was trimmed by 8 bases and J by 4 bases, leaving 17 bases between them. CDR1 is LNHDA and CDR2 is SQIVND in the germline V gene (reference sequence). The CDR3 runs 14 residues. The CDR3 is CASFRGASGYGYTF. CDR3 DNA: TGTGCCAGTTTCCGCGGGGCGTCGGGCTATGGCTACACCTTC.

CDR3 residues: CASSLDRSYEQYV. CDR3 in DNA: TGTGCCAGCAGCTTGGATAGGTCCTACGAGCAGTACGTC. The chain carries TRBV5-6 and TRBJ2-7; D call uncertain. The V end was cut by 0 bases, the J end by 1 base, with 5 bases between. Germline V gene data show CDR1 as SGHDT and CDR2 as YYEEEE. This CDR3 is 13 amino acids long.

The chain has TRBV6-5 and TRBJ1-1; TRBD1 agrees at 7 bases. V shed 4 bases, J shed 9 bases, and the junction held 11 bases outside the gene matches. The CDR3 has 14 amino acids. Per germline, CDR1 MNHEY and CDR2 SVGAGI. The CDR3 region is CASSLGGDSLQAFF. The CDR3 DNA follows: TGTGCCAGCAGTTTAGGAGGGGACAGCTTACAAGCTTTCTTT.

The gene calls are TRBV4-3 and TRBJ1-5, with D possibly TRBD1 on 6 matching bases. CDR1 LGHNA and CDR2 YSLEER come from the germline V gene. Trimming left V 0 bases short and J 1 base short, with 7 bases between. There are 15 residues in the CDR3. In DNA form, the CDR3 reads TGCGCCAGCAGCCAAGAGAGGGGGAGCAATCAGCCCCAGCATTTT. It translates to CASSQERGSNQPQHF.

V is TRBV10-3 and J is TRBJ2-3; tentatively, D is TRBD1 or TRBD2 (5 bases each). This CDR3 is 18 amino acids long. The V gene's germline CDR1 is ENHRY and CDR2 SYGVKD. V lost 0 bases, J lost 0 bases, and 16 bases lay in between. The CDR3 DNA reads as TGTGCCATCAGTGAGTCAGTTTTGGTCGGGGCTAGCACAGATACGCAGTATTTT. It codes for CAISESVLVGASTDTQYF.

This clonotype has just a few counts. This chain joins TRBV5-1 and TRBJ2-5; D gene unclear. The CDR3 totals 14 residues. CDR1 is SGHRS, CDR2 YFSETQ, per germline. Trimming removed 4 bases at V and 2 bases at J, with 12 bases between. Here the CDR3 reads CASSLLTAQETQYF. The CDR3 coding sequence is TGCGCCAGCAGCCTGCTTACAGCACAAGAGACCCAGTACTTC.

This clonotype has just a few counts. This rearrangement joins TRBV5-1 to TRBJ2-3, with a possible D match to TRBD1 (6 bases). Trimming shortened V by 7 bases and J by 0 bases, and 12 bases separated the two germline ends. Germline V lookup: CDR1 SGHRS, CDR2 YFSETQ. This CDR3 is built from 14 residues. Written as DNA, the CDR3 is TGCGCCAGCGGGGGCAGGTCTAGCACAGATACGCAGTATTTT. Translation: CASGGRSSTDTQYF. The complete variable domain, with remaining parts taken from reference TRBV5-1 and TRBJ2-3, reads KAGVTQTPRYLIKTRGQQVTLSCSPISGHRSVSWYQQTPGQGLQFLFEYFSETQRNKGNFPGRFSGRQFSNSRSEMNVSTLELGDSALYLCASGGRSSTDTQYFGPGTRLTVL.

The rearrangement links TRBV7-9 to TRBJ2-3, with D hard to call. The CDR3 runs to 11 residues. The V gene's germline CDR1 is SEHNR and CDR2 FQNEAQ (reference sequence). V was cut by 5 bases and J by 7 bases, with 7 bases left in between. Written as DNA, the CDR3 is TGTGCCAGCAGCCAGACGTATACGCAGTATTTT. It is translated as CASSQTYTQYF.

The CDR3: CSAQSGGGETQYF. CDR3 DNA: TGCAGTGCTCAGAGCGGGGGGGGAGAGACCCAGTACTTC. This chain joins TRBV20-1 and TRBJ2-5; the match to TRBD2 covers 10 bases. Trimming took 5 bases from V and 4 from J; bases not matched to a gene: 4. CDR3 length equals 13 residues. Germline lookup yields CDR1 DFQATT and CDR2 SNEGSKA (reference sequence).

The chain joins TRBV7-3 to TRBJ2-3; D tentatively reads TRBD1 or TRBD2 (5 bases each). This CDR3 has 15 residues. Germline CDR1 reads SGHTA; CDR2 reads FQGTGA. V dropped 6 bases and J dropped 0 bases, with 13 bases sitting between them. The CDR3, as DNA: TGTGCCAGCAGTCACGGGACCCCGAGCACAGATACGCAGTATTTT. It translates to CASSHGTPSTDTQYF.

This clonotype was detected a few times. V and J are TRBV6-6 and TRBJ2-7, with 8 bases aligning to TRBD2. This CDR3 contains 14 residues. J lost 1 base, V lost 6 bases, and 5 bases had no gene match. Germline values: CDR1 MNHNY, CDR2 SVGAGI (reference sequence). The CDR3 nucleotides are TGTGCCAGCAGACGAACTAGCGGATCCTACGAGCAGTACTTC. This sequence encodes CASRRTSGSYEQYF.

The CDR3 DNA follows: TGTGCCAGCAGAGGGACCTTTAGCAATCAGCCCCAGCATTTT. Its protein product is CASRGTFSNQPQHF. J is TRBJ1-5 and V is TRBV2; TRBD1 is a possible D gene (5 bases). Between the trimmed V and J ends, which lost 6 bases and 0 bases, there was a span of 9 bases. Germline V CDR1 and CDR2: SNHLY, FYNNEI. The CDR3 consists of 14 residues.

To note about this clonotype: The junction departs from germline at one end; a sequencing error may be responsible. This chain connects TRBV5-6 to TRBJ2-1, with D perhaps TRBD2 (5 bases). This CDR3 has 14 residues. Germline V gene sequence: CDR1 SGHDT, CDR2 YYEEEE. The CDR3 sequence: CARRLRRSVNEQFF. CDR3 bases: TGTGCCCGCAGGCTTCGGAGGTCTGTGAATGAGCAGTTCTTC.

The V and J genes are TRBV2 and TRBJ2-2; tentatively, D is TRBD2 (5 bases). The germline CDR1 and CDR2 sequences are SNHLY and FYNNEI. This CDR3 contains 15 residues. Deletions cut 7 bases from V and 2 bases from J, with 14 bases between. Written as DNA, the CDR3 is TGTGCCAGCATACCGGGAACCCGAAACACCGGGGAGCTGTTTTTT. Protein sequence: CASIPGTRNTGELFF.

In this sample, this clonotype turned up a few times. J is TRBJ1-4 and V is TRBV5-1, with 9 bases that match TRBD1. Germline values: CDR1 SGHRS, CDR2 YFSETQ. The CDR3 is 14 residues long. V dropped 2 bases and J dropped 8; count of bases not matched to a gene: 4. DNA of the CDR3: TGCGCCAGCAGCTTCACAGGGGGCGACGAAAAACTGTTTTTT. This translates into CASSFTGGDEKLFF.

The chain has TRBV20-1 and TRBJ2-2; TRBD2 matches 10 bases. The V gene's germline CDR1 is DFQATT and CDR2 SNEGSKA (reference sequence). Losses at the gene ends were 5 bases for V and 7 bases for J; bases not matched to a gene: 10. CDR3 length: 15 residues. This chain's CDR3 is CSAGLAGAGGGELFF. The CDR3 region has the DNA TGCAGTGCTGGTCTAGCGGGGGCAGGGGGCGGGGAGCTGTTTTTT.

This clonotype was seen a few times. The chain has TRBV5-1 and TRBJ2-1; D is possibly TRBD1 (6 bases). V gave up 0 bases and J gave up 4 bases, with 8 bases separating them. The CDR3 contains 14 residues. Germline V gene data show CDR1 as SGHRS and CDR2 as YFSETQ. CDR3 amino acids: CASSLGQDYNEQFF. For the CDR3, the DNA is TGCGCCAGCAGCTTGGGACAGGATTACAATGAGCAGTTCTTC.

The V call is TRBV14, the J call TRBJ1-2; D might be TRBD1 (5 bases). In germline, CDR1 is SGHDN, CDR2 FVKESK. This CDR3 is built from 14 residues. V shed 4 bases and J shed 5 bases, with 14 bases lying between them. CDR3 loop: CASSPIRGGYGYTF. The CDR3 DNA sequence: TGTGCCAGCAGCCCTATTCGGGGGGGATATGGCTACACCTTC.

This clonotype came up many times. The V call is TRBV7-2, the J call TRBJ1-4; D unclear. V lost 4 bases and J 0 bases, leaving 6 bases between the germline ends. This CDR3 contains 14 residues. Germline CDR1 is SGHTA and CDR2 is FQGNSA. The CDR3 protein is CASSSVATNEKLFF. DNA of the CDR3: TGTGCCAGCAGCTCCGTAGCAACTAATGAAAAACTGTTTTTT.

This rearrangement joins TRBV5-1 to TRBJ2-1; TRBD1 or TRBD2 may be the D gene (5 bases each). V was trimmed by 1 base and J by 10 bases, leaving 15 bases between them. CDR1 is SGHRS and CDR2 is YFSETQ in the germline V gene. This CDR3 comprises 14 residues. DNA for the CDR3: TGCGCCAGCAGCTTGCCTCCCGGGGCTGGCGAGCAGTTCTTC. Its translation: CASSLPPGAGEQFF. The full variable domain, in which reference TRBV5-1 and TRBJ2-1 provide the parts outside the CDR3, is KAGVTQTPRYLIKTRGQQVTLSCSPISGHRSVSWYQQTPGQGLQFLFEYFSETQRNKGNFPGRFSGRQFSNSRSEMNVSTLELGDSALYLCASSLPPGAGEQFFGPGTRLTVL.

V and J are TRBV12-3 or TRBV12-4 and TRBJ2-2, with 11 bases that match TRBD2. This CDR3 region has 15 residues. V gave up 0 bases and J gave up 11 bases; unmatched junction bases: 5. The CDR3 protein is CASSLASGGVPELFF. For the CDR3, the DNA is TGTGCCAGCAGTTTAGCTAGCGGGGGGGTTCCCGAGCTGTTTTTT.

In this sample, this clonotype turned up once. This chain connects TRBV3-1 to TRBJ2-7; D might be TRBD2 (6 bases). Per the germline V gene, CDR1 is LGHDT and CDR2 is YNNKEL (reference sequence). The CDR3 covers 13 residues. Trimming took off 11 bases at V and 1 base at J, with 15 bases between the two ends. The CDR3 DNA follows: TGTGCCGCAAGGAGGGCAGGGTCCTACGAGCAGTACTTC. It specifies CAARRAGSYEQYF.

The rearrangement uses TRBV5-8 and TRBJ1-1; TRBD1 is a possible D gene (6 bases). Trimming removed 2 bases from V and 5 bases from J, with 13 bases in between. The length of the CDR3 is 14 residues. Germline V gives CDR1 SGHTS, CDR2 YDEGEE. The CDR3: CASSFGQGRTEAFF. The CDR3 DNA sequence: TGTGCCAGCAGCTTCGGGCAGGGGAGGACTGAAGCTTTCTTT.

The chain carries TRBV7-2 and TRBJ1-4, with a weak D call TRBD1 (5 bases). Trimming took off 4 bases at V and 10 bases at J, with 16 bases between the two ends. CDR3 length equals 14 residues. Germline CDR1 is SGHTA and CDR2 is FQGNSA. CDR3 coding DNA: TGTGCCAGCAGCTCCGACAGATCGGGGGGAAAACTGTTTTTT. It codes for CASSSDRSGGKLFF.

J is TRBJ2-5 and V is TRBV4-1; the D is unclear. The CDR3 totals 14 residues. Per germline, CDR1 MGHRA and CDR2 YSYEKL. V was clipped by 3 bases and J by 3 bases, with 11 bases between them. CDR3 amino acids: CASSHPRQEETQYF. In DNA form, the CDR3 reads TGCGCCAGCAGCCACCCTCGGCAGGAAGAGACCCAGTACTTC.

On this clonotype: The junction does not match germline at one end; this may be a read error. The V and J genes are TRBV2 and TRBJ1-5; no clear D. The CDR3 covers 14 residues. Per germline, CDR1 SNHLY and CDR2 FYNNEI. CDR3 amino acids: CASSEQRSDQPQHF. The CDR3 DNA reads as TGTGCCAGCAGTGAGCAACGTAGCGATCAGCCCCAGCATTTT.

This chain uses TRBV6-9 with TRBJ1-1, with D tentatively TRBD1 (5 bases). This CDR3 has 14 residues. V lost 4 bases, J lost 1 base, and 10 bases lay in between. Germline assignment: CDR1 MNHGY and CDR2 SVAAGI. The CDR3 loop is CASSFGHENTEAFF. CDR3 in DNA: TGTGCCAGCAGTTTCGGACACGAGAACACTGAAGCTTTCTTT.

CDR3 DNA: TGTGCCATCGGTCCACACACCGGGGAGCTGTTTTTT. Protein product: CAIGPHTGELFF. The chain employs TRBV10-3 and TRBJ2-2, with unresolved D. V shed 8 bases and J shed 3 bases, with 7 bases lying between them. Germline lookup yields CDR1 ENHRY and CDR2 SYGVKD. This CDR3 comprises 12 residues.

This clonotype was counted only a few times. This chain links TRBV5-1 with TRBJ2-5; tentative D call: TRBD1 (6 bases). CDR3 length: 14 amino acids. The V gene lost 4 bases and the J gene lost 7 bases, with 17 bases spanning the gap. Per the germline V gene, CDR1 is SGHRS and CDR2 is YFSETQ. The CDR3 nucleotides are TGCGCCAGCAGCCCCGGACAGCCGGTTGGGACCCAGTACTTC. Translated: CASSPGQPVGTQYF.

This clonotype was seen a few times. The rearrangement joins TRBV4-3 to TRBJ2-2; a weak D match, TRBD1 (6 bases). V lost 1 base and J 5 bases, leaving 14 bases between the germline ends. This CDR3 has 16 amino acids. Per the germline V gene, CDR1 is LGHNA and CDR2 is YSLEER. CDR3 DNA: TGCGCCAGCAGCCAAGTGGTGGGACACAGAACCGGGGAGCTGTTTTTT. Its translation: CASSQVVGHRTGELFF.

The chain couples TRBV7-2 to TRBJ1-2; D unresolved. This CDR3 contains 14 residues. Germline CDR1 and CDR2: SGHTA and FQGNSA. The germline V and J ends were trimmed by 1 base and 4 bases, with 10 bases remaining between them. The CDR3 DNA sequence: TGTGCCAGCAGCTTAGGGCAGTCCCTCTATGGCTACACCTTC. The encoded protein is CASSLGQSLYGYTF.